The rows below give T cell receptor beta chains drawn from one sample of a study of T-cell reconstitution after alpha-beta-depleted transplantation in children. One entry per CDR3 protein results from TCRdb running MiXCR on the PCR reads. Of 350,000 to 400,000 distinct CDR3 sequences listed, roughly 20% are singletons. The starting material was PBMCs from the stem cell graft donor, obtained from the stem cell graft. The receptor source for this set is a human donor who donated a stem cell graft to a child with acute myeloid leukemia. Both conserved end residues are part of each CDR3. Fields, in order: V gene, CDR3 protein.

v_call: TRBV29-1
cdr3_aa: CSVGGSTNTQYF

v_call: TRBV29-1
cdr3_aa: CSVISGGGEQFF

v_call: TRBV28
cdr3_aa: CASSRRGGSYNEQFF

v_call: TRBV6-1
cdr3_aa: CASRRPGQGAGGYTF

v_call: TRBV3-1
cdr3_aa: CASSFSGRAYYEQYF

v_call: TRBV11-2
cdr3_aa: CASSLESGLIQYF

v_call: TRBV10-1
cdr3_aa: CASSPGTSFDEQFF

v_call: TRBV29-1
cdr3_aa: CSVGQGLGLAGDEQYF

v_call: TRBV7-3
cdr3_aa: CASSLTQGNEQFF

v_call: TRBV20-1
cdr3_aa: CSARGGTAWGEKLFF

v_call: TRBV20-1
cdr3_aa: CSAPQGAEADTQYF

v_call: TRBV12-3/TRBV12-4
cdr3_aa: CASSLIGGGPYGYTF

v_call: TRBV20-1
cdr3_aa: CSARDPSLSYNSPLHF

v_call: TRBV29-1
cdr3_aa: CSVYKPMNTEAFF

v_call: TRBV21-1
cdr3_aa: CASSITFRTAQYF

v_call: TRBV7-9
cdr3_aa: CASSPWRENNEQFF

v_call: TRBV20-1
cdr3_aa: CSARETGQPQHF

v_call: TRBV12-3/TRBV12-4
cdr3_aa: CASSSGQGINIQYF

v_call: TRBV13
cdr3_aa: CASSFRGGRGQSYEQYF

v_call: TRBV7-2
cdr3_aa: CASSLGNSGRGETQYF

v_call: TRBV5-1
cdr3_aa: CASSVTGDYNEQFF

v_call: TRBV19
cdr3_aa: CASSIRVAGGLNEQFF

v_call: TRBV28
cdr3_aa: CASSLRLAYNEQFF

v_call: TRBV10-3
cdr3_aa: CAIRSGTAAYEQYF

v_call: TRBV12-3/TRBV12-4
cdr3_aa: CASSFRAGDSSYEQYF

v_call: TRBV12-3/TRBV12-4
cdr3_aa: CASSPGTGELFF

v_call: TRBV5-1
cdr3_aa: CASSFDRGSYNEQFF

v_call: TRBV4-2
cdr3_aa: CASSQTSRGGTATQYF

v_call: TRBV29-1
cdr3_aa: CSVTGQGVFQNEQYF

v_call: TRBV29-1
cdr3_aa: CSANRDRGRGYTF

v_call: TRBV12-3/TRBV12-4
cdr3_aa: CASSPLSGGTLTYEQYF

v_call: TRBV13
cdr3_aa: CASSYGTEGYEQYF

v_call: TRBV20-1
cdr3_aa: CSASSSGRASGELFF

v_call: TRBV6-1
cdr3_aa: CASSKKREGPPYEQYF

v_call: TRBV12-3/TRBV12-4
cdr3_aa: CASGTRVDYNEQFF

v_call: TRBV29-1
cdr3_aa: CSVPRTSGGYTF

v_call: TRBV2
cdr3_aa: CASRANTELFF

v_call: TRBV12-3/TRBV12-4
cdr3_aa: CASSFGGSQETQYF

v_call: TRBV15
cdr3_aa: CATSRVGSTGELFF

v_call: TRBV6-5
cdr3_aa: CASSYSGLPFSTDTQYF

v_call: TRBV12-3/TRBV12-4
cdr3_aa: CASSLVLSYTEAFF

v_call: TRBV20-1
cdr3_aa: CSATRTAQETQYF